The source of this T cell receptor beta chain is a study of T cell repertoires in cytomegalovirus infection. Findings and caveats of the study: The response measured ex vivo was dominated by TCR beta clonotypes (HLA-C-restricted and CMV-specific).

Remarks on this clonotype: Its antigen remains unknown. A single base separates this from a much larger clone, so it may be a read error.

Germline V gene data show CDR1 as SGHVS and CDR2 as FNYEAQ. This CDR3 region has 12 residues. TCRdb analysed the reads with MiXCR anew, one entry per CDR3 protein. The top ten clones hold roughly 12% of a sample with 700,000 to 850,000 distinct CDR3 sequences, approximately 29% of them seen once. This specimen consisted of cultured CD8+ T cells from PBMCs, obtained from culture after CMV antigen stimulation. This TCR came from a human donor in good health (CMV status not recorded). Some clones in this sample may be carry-over from other donors' samples. V is TRBV7-6 and J is TRBJ2-7; D gene ambiguous. CDR3 residues: CANSFGPYEQYV. CDR3 nucleotides: TGTGCCAACAGCTTCGGCCCCTACGAGCAGTACGTC.